Each of the 14 T cell receptor beta chains below was sequenced from the same sample in a study of T cell responses to AZD1222 COVID-19 vaccine. Clones were sequenced by immunoSEQ multiplex PCR, and TCRdb holds only the in-frame ones, with some missing. The sample holds 120,000 to 150,000 clones, approximately 94% seen once. The source material was peripheral blood, sampled on day 0 of AZD1222 vaccination. These receptors all stem from an adult in good health.

For the CDR3, the DNA is TGTGCCAGCAGCTTAGCGGACAGGAGGGCCTATAATTCACCCCTCCACTTT. Protein: CASSLADRRAYNSPLHF. The chain has TRBV7-2 and TRBJ1-6; 7 bases fit TRBD1. This CDR3 is built from 17 residues. Germline-derived CDR1 and CDR2 are SGHTA and FQGNSA. Germline trimming cut 0 bases from V and 2 bases from J; bases unmatched to any gene: 4.

The chain is built from TRBV19 and TRBJ1-1; D not certain. CDR1 and CDR2 from the germline V gene are LNHDA and SQIVND (reference sequence). The CDR3 sequence is 11 residues long. V lost 7 bases to trimming and J lost 6 bases, with 9 bases between them. The chain's CDR3 is CASTLSSEAFF. The CDR3 DNA reads TGTGCCAGTACCTTATCGTCTGAAGCTTTCTTT.

V is TRBV12-3 or TRBV12-4 and J is TRBJ1-1, with 7 bases that match TRBD1. CDR3 length: 13 amino acids. The ends lost 6 bases at V and 4 bases at J; junction bases unmatched: 5. The CDR3, as DNA: TGTGCCAGCAGGGTGAGGGGGCGCACTGAAGCTTTCTTT. This encodes CASRVRGRTEAFF.

The chain employs TRBV5-4 and TRBJ2-3; 8 bases align to TRBD1. This CDR3 region has 16 residues. V trimming: 4 bases; J trimming: 0 bases; junction bases outside the gene matches: 7. Germline CDR1 is SGHNT and CDR2 is YYREEE (reference sequence). The CDR3: CASSDPDRGSTDTQYF. CDR3 nucleotides: TGTGCCAGCAGCGACCCCGACAGGGGTAGCACAGATACGCAGTATTTT.

The chain is built from TRBV7-2 and TRBJ2-1; tentatively, D is TRBD2 (6 bases). V shed 5 bases and J shed 0 bases, with 14 bases lying between them. This CDR3 contains 16 residues. The germline V gene has CDR1 SGHTA and CDR2 FQGNSA. The CDR3 is CASSPGGTYSYNEQFF. DNA for the CDR3: TGTGCCAGCAGCCCAGGTGGGACTTACTCCTACAATGAGCAGTTCTTC.

A few counts support this clone. The chain has TRBV7-2 and TRBJ2-3; D might be TRBD1 (5 bases). The CDR3 covers 14 residues. V lost 1 base and J 6 bases, leaving 11 bases between the germline ends. In germline, CDR1 is SGHTA, CDR2 FQGNSA. The CDR3 nucleotides are TGTGCCAGCAGCTTAGGGCCAGGGTCGGATACGCAGTATTTT. Its protein product is CASSLGPGSDTQYF.

The gene calls are TRBV4-3 and TRBJ2-7, with D perhaps matching TRBD1 or TRBD2 (5 bases each). V was cut by 2 bases and J by 6 bases, with 23 bases left in between. This CDR3 region has 17 residues. Germline V gives CDR1 LGHNA, CDR2 YSLEER. CDR3 coding DNA: TGCGCCAGCAGCCAACCTCAAGGGGAGCCTATCTCGGGCGAGCAGTACTTC. It yields the protein CASSQPQGEPISGEQYF.

The chain employs TRBV9 and TRBJ1-3, with a possible D match to TRBD1 (5 bases). Germline V gene data show CDR1 as SGDLS and CDR2 as YYNGEE. The CDR3 runs 15 residues. Trimming pared 3 bases from V and 1 base from J, leaving 11 bases between. The CDR3 region has the DNA TGTGCCAGCAGCGAGTTAGGGGTATCTGGAAACACCATATATTTT. Protein product: CASSELGVSGNTIYF.

This clone was seen once. The rearrangement links TRBV5-1 to TRBJ2-3; 10 bases map to TRBD1. The length of the CDR3 is 14 residues. The trim removed 4 bases at V and 6 bases at J, leaving 5 bases unmatched. CDR1 and CDR2 from the germline V gene are SGHRS and YFSETQ. CDR3 residues: CASSRDRGRDTQYF. The CDR3 coding sequence is TGCGCCAGCAGCCGGGACAGGGGACGGGATACGCAGTATTTT.

The chain combines TRBV5-1 with TRBJ2-7; unclear D gene. With 0 bases removed from V and 5 bases from J, the gap between germline ends came to 12 bases. Germline loops: CDR1 SGHRS, CDR2 YFSETQ. This CDR3 region has 14 residues. CDR3 DNA: TGCGCCAGCAGCTTGGTGGCAGGTCCTAACGAGCAGTACTTC. It encodes CASSLVAGPNEQYF.

The chain is built from TRBV14 and TRBJ2-3, with 8 bases aligning to TRBD2. CDR1 is SGHDN and CDR2 is FVKESK in the germline V gene. J gave up 0 bases and V 4 bases, and 9 bases lay outside the gene matches. The CDR3 has 17 residues. CDR3 sequence (DNA): TGTGCCAGCAGCCCCCGGCCTAGCGGGTATAGCACAGATACGCAGTATTTT. Protein: CASSPRPSGYSTDTQYF.

The V gene is TRBV7-2, the J gene TRBJ2-7; 13 nucleotides line up with TRBD2. The length of the CDR3 is 18 residues. Germline loops: CDR1 SGHTA, CDR2 FQGNSA. The V segment lost 5 bases and the J segment 4 bases; nucleotides outside the gene matches: 14. The CDR3 loop is CASSLLGLAGSLLYEQYF. CDR3 coding DNA: TGTGCCAGCAGCCTACTGGGACTAGCGGGAAGCCTCTTGTACGAGCAGTACTTC.

The V and J genes are TRBV29-1 and TRBJ2-7, with a possible D match to TRBD2 (6 bases). In germline, CDR1 is SQVTM, CDR2 ANQGSEA. V lost 5 bases and J lost 2, with 10 bases in between. The CDR3 sequence is 12 residues long. The CDR3 DNA sequence: TGCAGCGTTAGCGGGTTTACCTACGAGCAGTACTTC. As protein: CSVSGFTYEQYF.

The chain carries TRBV6-6 and TRBJ1-3; 7 bases are a match to TRBD1. The CDR3 totals 14 residues. The trim removed 2 bases at V and 6 bases at J, leaving 4 bases unmatched. Germline V gene data show CDR1 as MNHNY and CDR2 as SVGAGI (reference sequence). The CDR3 spells CASSYQQGVNTIYF. CDR3 DNA: TGTGCCAGCAGTTACCAGCAGGGGGTAAACACCATATATTTT.